The 29 T cell receptor beta chains presented below share a single source sample, sequenced in a study of OX40 agonist ivuxolimab in advanced cancers. Clones were read by immunoSEQ multiplex PCR, and TCRdb kept only the in-frame ones, dropping some. The sample holds roughly 60,000 clones, 86% seen once. Here the sequenced sample was CD4+ or CD8+ T cells sorted from blood, taken in a trial of the OX40 agonist ivuxolimab. These receptors originate from an adult with an advanced solid tumor such as melanoma, head and neck, liver or kidney cancer.

In this sample, this clone turned up once. The chain links TRBV6-5 to TRBJ2-7, with 8 bases lining up with TRBD1. V was pared by 7 bases and J by 6 bases, with 11 bases of the junction left unmatched. From germline, CDR1 is MNHEY and CDR2 SVGAGI. The CDR3 length is 14 residues. CDR3 bases: TGTGCCAGCACCCAGGGGGCGCGCCCTGGCGAGCAGTACTTC. The encoded protein is CASTQGARPGEQYF.

V usage is TRBV7-9 and J usage is TRBJ2-5; D possibly corresponds to TRBD1 (6 bases). The V and J ends lost 4 bases and 1 base respectively, with 10 bases between them. The germline V gene encodes CDR1 SEHNR and CDR2 FQNEAQ (reference sequence). The CDR3 runs 14 residues. The CDR3, as DNA: TGTGCCAGCAGCTCCACAGGGCCCCAAGAGACCCAGTACTTC. Its protein product is CASSSTGPQETQYF.

The V and J genes are TRBV5-6 and TRBJ2-7; D tentatively reads TRBD1 or TRBD2 (6 bases each). The CDR3 has 13 amino acids. Germline CDR1 and CDR2: SGHDT and YYEEEE. Trimming stripped 2 bases from V and 2 bases from J, with 8 bases between. The CDR3 nucleotides are TGTGCCAGCAGCTTAGGGGGGACCTACGAGCAGTACTTC. It encodes CASSLGGTYEQYF. Variable domain in full (rest from reference TRBV5-6 and TRBJ2-7): DAGVTQSPTHLIKTRGQQVTLRCSPKSGHDTVSWYQQALGQGPQFIFQYYEEEERQRGNFPDRFSGHQFPNYSSELNVNALLLGDSALYLCASSLGGTYEQYFGPGTRLTVT.

J is TRBJ2-3 and V is TRBV10-3, with a tentative D call TRBD1 (7 bases). The V gene's germline CDR1 is ENHRY and CDR2 SYGVKD. This CDR3 contains 14 residues. Trimming removed 7 bases at V and 6 bases at J, with 17 bases between. The DNA of the CDR3 is TGTGCCATCAACCGAGAGGAGGGGGCGGATACGCAGTATTTT. Its protein is CAINREEGADTQYF.

The chain employs TRBV2 and TRBJ1-1; D is uncertain. CDR1 is SNHLY, CDR2 FYNNEI, per germline. The CDR3 length is 15 residues. Trimming took 4 bases from V and 1 from J, leaving 13 bases between them. This CDR3 reads CASSVKASPNTEAFF. DNA of the CDR3: TGTGCCAGCAGTGTAAAGGCCAGCCCGAACACTGAAGCTTTCTTT.

This chain uses TRBV29-1 with TRBJ1-2; D gene uncertain. The CDR3 covers 12 residues. V was cut by 7 bases and J by 6 bases, with 15 bases left in between. The V gene's germline CDR1 is SQVTM and CDR2 ANQGSEA. Here the CDR3 DNA reads TGCAGCGGAAGCCGGGAGTCTCATGGCTACACCTTC. It specifies CSGSRESHGYTF.

The chain links TRBV11-2 to TRBJ2-2, with D possibly TRBD1 on 5 matching bases. The CDR3 is made up of 13 amino acids. Germline values: CDR1 SGHAT, CDR2 FQNNGV. Between the trimmed V and J ends, which lost 3 bases and 7 bases, there was a span of 9 bases. The DNA of the CDR3 is TGTGCCAGCAGCTTTCAGGGTCGCGGGGAGCTGTTTTTT. Residues: CASSFQGRGELFF.

This clone was counted once. CDR3 loop: CASSISYQGRYPEAFF. The CDR3 DNA follows: TGTGCCAGTAGTATTTCGTATCAGGGGAGGTATCCTGAAGCTTTCTTT. This chain connects TRBV19 to TRBJ1-1; D might be TRBD1 (6 bases). V was pared by 3 bases and J by 6 bases, with 20 bases between. CDR1 and CDR2 from the germline V gene are LNHDA and SQIVND (reference sequence). This CDR3 comprises 16 residues. The complete variable domain, with remaining parts taken from reference TRBV19 and TRBJ1-1, reads DGGITQSPKYLFRKEGQNVTLSCEQNLNHDAMYWYRQDPGQGLRLIYYSQIVNDFQKGDIAEGYSVSREKKESFPLTVTSAQKNPTAFYLCASSISYQGRYPEAFFGQGTRLTVV.

The genes are TRBV4-3 and TRBJ1-2; no definite D call. The CDR3 contains 13 residues. V dropped 0 bases and J dropped 4 bases, with 6 bases sitting between them. Germline-derived CDR1 and CDR2 are LGHNA and YSLEER. This chain's CDR3 is CASSQEGSYGYTF. CDR3 bases: TGCGCCAGCAGCCAAGAGGGTTCCTATGGCTACACCTTC.

J is TRBJ2-3 and V is TRBV6-6, with TRBD1 matching over 7 bases. With 6 bases clipped from V and 1 base from J, the junction kept 7 bases outside the gene matches. In germline, CDR1 is MNHNY, CDR2 SVGAGI (reference sequence). The CDR3 is made up of 15 amino acids. CDR3 region: CASRYRGGGTDTQYF. DNA of the CDR3: TGTGCCAGCAGGTACAGGGGTGGGGGCACAGATACGCAGTATTTT.

This clone was seen only a few times. The chain is built from TRBV19 and TRBJ1-1, with a weak D call TRBD1 (6 bases). The CDR3 is 15 residues long. CDR1 is LNHDA, CDR2 SQIVND, per germline (reference sequence). V dropped 4 bases and J dropped 5 bases, with 17 bases sitting between them. CDR3 region: CASSRQPGAGTEAFF. The CDR3 DNA follows: TGTGCCAGTAGTAGGCAACCAGGGGCGGGTACTGAAGCTTTCTTT.

About this clone itself: Other DNA variants within this sample encode the same CDR3. CDR3 residues: CASSVEAGLREKLFF. The CDR3 DNA reads as TGTGCCAGCAGCGTAGAGGCGGGGTTGAGGGAAAAACTGTTTTTT. This chain joins TRBV9 and TRBJ1-4; the D is unclear. The V and J ends lost 0 bases and 8 bases respectively, with 14 bases between them. Germline V CDR1 and CDR2: SGDLS, YYNGEE. This CDR3 is built from 15 residues.

The J gene is TRBJ2-7, the V gene TRBV28; D is perhaps TRBD1 (6 bases). This CDR3 comprises 15 residues. V lost 3 bases to trimming and J lost 3 bases, with 15 bases between them. Germline V CDR1 and CDR2: MDHEN, SYDVKM. The CDR3 is CASSFPGAPFYEQYF. For the CDR3, the DNA is TGTGCCAGCAGTTTCCCAGGGGCCCCTTTCTACGAGCAGTACTTC.

The V call is TRBV21-1, the J call TRBJ1-1; no DNA check was done on the table's D call, TRBD1. TRBV21-1 is an annotated pseudogene. This CDR3 contains 16 residues. Here the CDR3 DNA reads TGTGCCAGCAGCGCCCTAGGACAGGGGGCCCTTTCTGAAGCTTTCTTT. Translated: CASSALGQGALSEAFF.

The chain joins TRBV29-1 to TRBJ1-1; the D is unclear. CDR3 length: 14 amino acids. V was clipped by 5 bases and J by 6 bases, with 19 bases between them. CDR1 is SQVTM, CDR2 ANQGSEA, per germline. Here the CDR3 reads CSVTASTVFSEAFF. As DNA, the CDR3 is TGCAGCGTTACCGCCTCAACAGTATTCTCTGAAGCTTTCTTT.

This chain joins TRBV7-2 and TRBJ1-2; maybe TRBD1 (5 bases). The germline V gene has CDR1 SGHTA and CDR2 FQGNSA. V lost 1 base, J lost 8 bases, and 20 bases lay in between. The CDR3 spans 16 residues. The CDR3 bases are TGTGCCAGCAGCTTAGGAGCTCCGGACAACGGTCGGGGCTACACCTTC. Residues: CASSLGAPDNGRGYTF.

CDR3 DNA sequence: TGTGCCAGCAGCCAAGCTGACGCGAACACTGAAGCTTTCTTT. It is translated as CASSQADANTEAFF. The chain recombines TRBV4-2 with TRBJ1-1; D unclear. This CDR3 contains 14 residues. Looked up from germline, CDR1 is LGHNA and CDR2 is YNFKEQ. Trimming stripped 1 base from V and 1 base from J, with 7 bases between.

This CDR3 is CASSSRQNEKLFF. DNA for the CDR3: TGTGCCAGCAGCTCAAGACAGAATGAAAAACTGTTTTTT. This rearrangement joins TRBV7-2 to TRBJ1-4, with D possibly TRBD1 on 5 matching bases. V was clipped by 4 bases and J by 5 bases, with 8 bases between them. From germline, CDR1 is SGHTA and CDR2 FQGNSA. The CDR3 extends over 13 amino acids.

V and J are TRBV10-3 and TRBJ2-3, with a tentative D call TRBD1 (6 bases). The CDR3 is 18 amino acids. Trimming took 4 bases from V and 0 from J, leaving 20 bases between them. Per the germline V gene, CDR1 is ENHRY and CDR2 is SYGVKD. The CDR3, as DNA: TGTGCCATCAGTGGAAGGGGGACAACCGGATCTAGCACAGATACGCAGTATTTT. Protein sequence: CAISGRGTTGSSTDTQYF.

The chain is built from TRBV19 and TRBJ2-5, with 7 positions matching TRBD1. Germline-derived CDR1 and CDR2 are LNHDA and SQIVND (reference sequence). The CDR3 covers 15 residues. Trimming removed 5 bases from V and 2 bases from J; junction bases left unmatched: 8. Here the CDR3 reads CASSVGQAAQETQYF. The CDR3 DNA is TGTGCCAGTAGTGTAGGACAGGCTGCACAAGAGACCCAGTACTTC.

The rearrangement links TRBV28 to TRBJ1-2; a weak D match, TRBD1 (5 bases). The CDR3 covers 14 residues. The germline gives CDR1 MDHEN, CDR2 SYDVKM. With 1 base removed from V and 7 bases from J, the gap between germline ends came to 13 bases. CDR3 sequence: CASSLYTGEAGYTF. The CDR3 DNA reads TGTGCCAGCAGTTTATACACGGGGGAAGCTGGCTACACCTTC.

V usage is TRBV5-6 and J usage is TRBJ2-5; D assignment may be TRBD1 or TRBD2 (5 bases each). V dropped 2 bases and J dropped 5 bases, with 13 bases sitting between them. From germline, CDR1 is SGHDT and CDR2 YYEEEE. This CDR3 is built from 14 residues. For the CDR3, the DNA is TGTGCCAGCAGCTTAGTCGGATGGGGGGAGACCCAGTACTTC. Amino acid sequence: CASSLVGWGETQYF.

A single count supports this clone. V gene TRBV2 combines with J gene TRBJ2-7, with TRBD2 matching over 8 bases. Per germline, CDR1 SNHLY and CDR2 FYNNEI. Unmatched junction bases numbered 18, after V lost 8 bases and J lost 12 bases. The CDR3 covers 14 residues. The CDR3 DNA reads TGTGCCAGCGCGATGGCCGGGGCGGGGGGATTTTTGTACTTC. Its protein is CASAMAGAGGFLYF.

V gene TRBV18 combines with J gene TRBJ2-7; D ambiguous. V lost 3 bases to trimming and J lost 1 base, with 4 bases between them. The CDR3 runs 12 residues. Germline assignment: CDR1 KGHSH and CDR2 LQKENI. The CDR3 spells CASSPTSYEQYF. As DNA, the CDR3 is TGTGCCAGCTCACCGACTTCCTACGAGCAGTACTTC.

V and J are TRBV27 and TRBJ2-2; no firm D call. The CDR3 spans 17 residues. CDR1 and CDR2 (germline): MNHEY, SMNVEV (reference sequence). The V and J ends lost 5 bases and 0 bases respectively, with 16 bases between them. The CDR3 DNA reads as TGTGCCAGCAGTCCGTGGGGTGAAGCCGCGAACACCGGGGAGCTGTTTTTT. This codes for CASSPWGEAANTGELFF.

V usage is TRBV5-1 and J usage is TRBJ2-1; D might be TRBD2 (6 bases). Germline assignment: CDR1 SGHRS and CDR2 YFSETQ. The CDR3 is 15 amino acids. Deletions cut 0 bases from V and 1 base from J, with 8 bases between. The CDR3 coding sequence is TGCGCCAGCAGCTTGGATAGCGGATCCTACAATGAGCAGTTCTTC. Translation gives CASSLDSGSYNEQFF. The whole variable domain, filled in from reference TRBV5-1 and TRBJ2-1, reads KAGVTQTPRYLIKTRGQQVTLSCSPISGHRSVSWYQQTPGQGLQFLFEYFSETQRNKGNFPGRFSGRQFSNSRSEMNVSTLELGDSALYLCASSLDSGSYNEQFFGPGTRLTVL.

This chain connects TRBV7-6 to TRBJ2-1; TRBD2 aligns across 7 bases. The CDR3 sequence is 14 residues long. CDR1 is SGHVS and CDR2 is FNYEAQ in the germline V gene. V shed 5 bases and J 3 bases; nucleotides not matched to a gene: 4. DNA for the CDR3: TGTGCCAGCAGCCCGGGGGGAGGCTACAATGAGCAGTTCTTC. Translated, it gives CASSPGGGYNEQFF.

This clone was picked up one time. The chain recombines TRBV5-1 with TRBJ2-3, with 8 bases fitting TRBD1. CDR1 is SGHRS and CDR2 is YFSETQ in the germline V gene. With 1 base clipped from V and 0 bases from J, the junction kept 1 base outside the gene matches. The CDR3 covers 15 residues. The CDR3 region is CASSLQGASTDTQYF. The DNA of the CDR3 is TGCGCCAGCAGCTTGCAGGGGGCTAGCACAGATACGCAGTATTTT.

V and J are TRBV5-4 and TRBJ2-5; 8 bases fit TRBD2. Germline values: CDR1 SGHNT, CDR2 YYREEE (reference sequence). The trim removed 2 bases at V and 7 bases at J, leaving 7 bases unmatched. This CDR3 contains 14 residues. CDR3 in amino acids: CASSFSGAPVTQYF. Here the CDR3 DNA reads TGTGCCAGCAGCTTTAGCGGGGCGCCTGTGACCCAGTACTTC.